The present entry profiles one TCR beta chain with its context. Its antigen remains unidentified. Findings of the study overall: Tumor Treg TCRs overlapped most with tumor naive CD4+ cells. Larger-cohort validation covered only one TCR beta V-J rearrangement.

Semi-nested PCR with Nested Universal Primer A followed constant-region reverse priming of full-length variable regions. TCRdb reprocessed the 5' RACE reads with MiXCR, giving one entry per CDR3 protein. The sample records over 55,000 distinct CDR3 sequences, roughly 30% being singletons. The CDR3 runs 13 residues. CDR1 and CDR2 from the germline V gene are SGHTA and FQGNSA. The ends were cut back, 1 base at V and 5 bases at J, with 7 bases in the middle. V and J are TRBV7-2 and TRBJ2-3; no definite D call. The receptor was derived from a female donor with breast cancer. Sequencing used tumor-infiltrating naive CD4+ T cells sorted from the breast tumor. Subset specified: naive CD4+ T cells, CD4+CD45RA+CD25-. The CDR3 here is CASSLGRGDTQYF. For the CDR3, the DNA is TGTGCCAGCAGCTTAGGACGCGGAGATACGCAGTATTTT.